This T cell receptor beta chain originates from a study of OX40 agonist ivuxolimab in advanced cancers. In the study overall: A male proportion of about 86% was recorded, with mean age around 55 years and range roughly 23 to 79. Anti-PD-1, anti-PD-L1 or anti-CTLA-4 therapy given earlier was allowed, and around 40% had some.

V shed 3 bases and J shed 0 bases, with 3 bases lying between them. In germline, CDR1 is WNHNN, CDR2 SYGVQD (reference sequence). This CDR3 has 13 residues. Overall study results and limits: Among patients with partial responses at 0.1-3.0 mg/kg, clonal expansion was among the lowest.

The table came from immunoSEQ multiplex PCR; TCRdb's copy has only in-frame clones and leaves some out. The sample lists approximately 80,000 clones; approximately 90% were seen once. About this clone itself: Its antigen remains unknown.

This material consisted of CD4+ or CD8+ T cells sorted from blood, taken in a trial of the OX40 agonist ivuxolimab. The receptor was derived from an adult with an advanced solid tumor such as melanoma, head and neck, liver or kidney cancer. V and J are TRBV10-1 and TRBJ1-3, with D uncertain. The CDR3 reads CASSDGSGNTIYF. The CDR3 DNA reads TGCGCCAGCAGTGACGGCTCTGGAAACACCATATATTTT.